These 11 T cell receptor beta chains originate from one sample sequenced in a study of blood T cell repertoires in COVID-19. Data came from immunoSEQ multiplex PCR; TCRdb stores just in-frame clones and leaves some out. The sample has about 190,000 clones, approximately 79% seen once; the top ten hold 14%. The sample consisted of peripheral blood. The receptors were gathered from a man aged 30-40 years with active or convalescent COVID-19.

The gene calls are TRBV10-3 and TRBJ1-3, with 9 positions matching TRBD1. V lost 8 bases, J lost 4 bases, and 3 bases stayed unmatched. Germline CDR1 reads ENHRY; CDR2 reads SYGVKD. The CDR3 spans 13 residues. As DNA, the CDR3 is TGTGCCATCGGGGACAGGGAGGGAAACACCATATATTTT. This sequence encodes CAIGDREGNTIYF.

V and J are TRBV28 and TRBJ1-5, with D maybe TRBD1 (6 bases). The CDR3 sequence is 14 residues long. The germline V gene encodes CDR1 MDHEN and CDR2 SYDVKM. V lost 6 bases, J lost 5 bases, and 14 bases lay in between. DNA of the CDR3: TGTGCCAGCAGCCAACAGGGAAAGGATCAGCCCCAGCATTTT. This gives the protein CASSQQGKDQPQHF.

A single count supports this clone. The rearrangement joins TRBV6-5 to TRBJ1-2, with 11 bases aligning to TRBD1. Germline loops: CDR1 MNHEY, CDR2 SVGAGI. The CDR3 is 14 amino acids. V was clipped by 2 bases and J by 4 bases; unmatched bases: 0. CDR3 sequence reads: CASSYGQGAYGYTF. The CDR3 DNA reads TGTGCCAGCAGTTACGGACAGGGGGCCTATGGCTACACCTTC.

The sample holds one count of this clone. V is TRBV10-3 and J is TRBJ1-2; weak D call: TRBD1 (5 bases). The germline V gene has CDR1 ENHRY and CDR2 SYGVKD. The V end lost 6 bases, the J end lost 7 bases, and 24 bases lay between the germline ends. The CDR3 runs 16 residues. CDR3 in amino acids: CAISPSTVPALTGYTF. The CDR3 DNA follows: TGTGCCATCAGCCCCTCGACAGTCCCCGCGCTGACTGGCTACACCTTC.

This chain uses TRBV5-1 with TRBJ2-3, with D tentatively TRBD1 (5 bases). The CDR3 runs 14 residues. Trimming took 3 bases from V and 0 from J, leaving 8 bases between them. Germline V gene sequence: CDR1 SGHRS, CDR2 YFSETQ. Here the CDR3 reads CASSSGISTDTQYF. For the CDR3, the DNA is TGCGCCAGCAGCTCAGGGATTAGCACAGATACGCAGTATTTT.

V usage is TRBV7-8 and J usage is TRBJ1-5; TRBD1 matches 7 bases. The V gene end was trimmed by 3 bases and the J gene end by 7 bases; junction bases not matched to a gene: 6. Germline values: CDR1 SGHVS, CDR2 FQNEAQ. The CDR3 contains 14 residues. The CDR3 is CASSFGQGDQPQHF. DNA for the CDR3: TGTGCCAGCAGCTTCGGTCAGGGGGACCAGCCCCAGCATTTT.

The chain joins TRBV27 to TRBJ2-5; TRBD2 matches at 8 bases. V dropped 4 bases and J dropped 1; count of bases not matched to a gene: 8. The CDR3 totals 16 residues. From germline, CDR1 is MNHEY and CDR2 SMNVEV (reference sequence). The chain's CDR3 is CASSSPTTSGQETQYF. The CDR3 DNA reads as TGTGCCAGCAGTTCACCCACCACTAGCGGCCAAGAGACCCAGTACTTC.

The chain couples TRBV4-3 to TRBJ2-2; maybe TRBD1 (5 bases). This CDR3 contains 16 residues. The V gene's germline CDR1 is LGHNA and CDR2 YSLEER. Trimming stripped 5 bases from V and 3 bases from J, with 16 bases between. The CDR3: CASSINRQFYTGELFF. As DNA, the CDR3 is TGCGCCAGCAGCATAAACAGACAGTTCTACACCGGGGAGCTGTTTTTT.

The rearrangement joins TRBV27 to TRBJ2-3; tentative D call: TRBD2 (6 bases). The V end lost 6 bases, the J end lost 2 bases, and 15 bases lay between the germline ends. The CDR3 consists of 15 residues. CDR1 MNHEY and CDR2 SMNVEV come from the germline V gene (reference sequence). The DNA for the CDR3 is TGTGCCAGCAGCCCGGTGGGAGGAATCACAGATACGCAGTATTTT. Amino acid sequence: CASSPVGGITDTQYF.

The chain joins TRBV7-9 to TRBJ1-1; D might be TRBD1 (6 bases). This CDR3 contains 16 residues. Deletions cut 2 bases from V and 3 bases from J, with 16 bases between. Germline lookup yields CDR1 SEHNR and CDR2 FQNEAQ (reference sequence). CDR3 bases: TGTGCCAGCAGCTTAAGCGGGGGGCCTGGGGACACTGAAGCTTTCTTT. Amino acid sequence: CASSLSGGPGDTEAFF.

The chain employs TRBV2 and TRBJ2-5; D not resolved. Germline lookup yields CDR1 SNHLY and CDR2 FYNNEI. The CDR3 is 12 residues long. V was cut by 5 bases and J by 0 bases, with 4 bases left in between. CDR3 amino acids: CASSYNQETQYF. As DNA, the CDR3 is TGTGCCAGCAGTTACAACCAAGAGACCCAGTACTTC.